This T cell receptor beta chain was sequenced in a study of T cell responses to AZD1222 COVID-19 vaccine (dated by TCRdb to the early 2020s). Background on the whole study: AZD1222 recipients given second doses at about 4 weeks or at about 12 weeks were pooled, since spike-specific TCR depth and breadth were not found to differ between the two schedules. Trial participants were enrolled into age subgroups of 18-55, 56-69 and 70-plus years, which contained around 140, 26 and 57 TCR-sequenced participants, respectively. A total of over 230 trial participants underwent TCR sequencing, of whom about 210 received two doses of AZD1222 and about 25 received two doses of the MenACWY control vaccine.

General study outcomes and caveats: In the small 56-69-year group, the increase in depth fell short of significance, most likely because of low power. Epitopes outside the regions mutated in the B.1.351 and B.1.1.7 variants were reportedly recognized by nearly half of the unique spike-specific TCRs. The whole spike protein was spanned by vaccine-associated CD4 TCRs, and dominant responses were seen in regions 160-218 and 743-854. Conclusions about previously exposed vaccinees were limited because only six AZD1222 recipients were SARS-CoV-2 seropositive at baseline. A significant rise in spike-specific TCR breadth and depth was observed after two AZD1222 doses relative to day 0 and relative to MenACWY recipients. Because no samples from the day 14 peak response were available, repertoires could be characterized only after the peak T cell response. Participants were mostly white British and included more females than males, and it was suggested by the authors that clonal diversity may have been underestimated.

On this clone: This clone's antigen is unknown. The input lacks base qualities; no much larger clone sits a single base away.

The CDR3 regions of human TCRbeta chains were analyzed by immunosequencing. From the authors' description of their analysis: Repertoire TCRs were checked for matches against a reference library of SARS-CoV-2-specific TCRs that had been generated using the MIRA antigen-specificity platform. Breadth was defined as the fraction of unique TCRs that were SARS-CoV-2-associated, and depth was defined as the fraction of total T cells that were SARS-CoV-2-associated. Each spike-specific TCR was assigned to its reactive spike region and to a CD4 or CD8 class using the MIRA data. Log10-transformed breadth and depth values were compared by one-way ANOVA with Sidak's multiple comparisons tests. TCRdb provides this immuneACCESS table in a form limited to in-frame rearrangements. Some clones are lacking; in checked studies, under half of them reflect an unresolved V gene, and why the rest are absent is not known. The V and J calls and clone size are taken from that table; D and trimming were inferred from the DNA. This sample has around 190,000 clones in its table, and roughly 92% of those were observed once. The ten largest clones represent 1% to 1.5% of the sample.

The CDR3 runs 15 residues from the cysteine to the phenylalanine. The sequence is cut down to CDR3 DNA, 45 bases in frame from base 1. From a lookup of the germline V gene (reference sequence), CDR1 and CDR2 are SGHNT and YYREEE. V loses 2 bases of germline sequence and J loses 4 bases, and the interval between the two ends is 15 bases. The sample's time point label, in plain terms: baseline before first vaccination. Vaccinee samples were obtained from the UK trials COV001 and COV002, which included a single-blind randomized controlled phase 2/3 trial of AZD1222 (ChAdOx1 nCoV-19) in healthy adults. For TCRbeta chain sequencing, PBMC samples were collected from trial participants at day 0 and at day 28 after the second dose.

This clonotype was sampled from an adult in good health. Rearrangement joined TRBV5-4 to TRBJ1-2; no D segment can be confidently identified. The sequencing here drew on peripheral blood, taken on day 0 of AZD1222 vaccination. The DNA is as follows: TGTGCCAGCAGCTTAAATACCCCGGGCACCTATGGCTACACCTTC. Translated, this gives CASSLNTPGTYGYTF. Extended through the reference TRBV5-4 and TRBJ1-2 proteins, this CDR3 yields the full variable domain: ETGVTQSPTHLIKTRGQQVTLRCSSQSGHNTVSWYQQALGQGPQFIFQYYREEENGRGNFPPRFSGLQFPNYSSELNVNALELDDSALYLCASSLNTPGTYGYTFGSGTRLTVV.